A single sample gave rise to the 26 T cell receptor beta chains below, sequenced in a study of identical twins. TCRdb re-called the 5' RACE reads with MiXCR, one entry per CDR3 protein. The repertoire holds roughly 190,000 distinct CDR3 sequences, with 15% to 20% as singletons. The sample was also reused in another study, on T cells expressing NK-cell markers.

The source material was CD8+ T cells sorted from blood. These receptors were taken from a woman aged 18-29 years in good health.

This chain uses TRBV4-3 with TRBJ2-1; D perhaps matches TRBD2 (5 bases). Germline assignment: CDR1 LGHNA and CDR2 YSLEER. This CDR3 is 17 amino acids long. V was shortened by 2 bases and J by 5 bases, with 19 bases between the two germline ends. CDR3 nucleotide sequence: TGCGCCAGCAGCCAACTATTCGCAGCAGGAGGTAACAATGAGCAGTTCTTC. Amino acid sequence: CASSQLFAAGGNNEQFF.

This clonotype was seen many times. The gene calls are TRBV6-1 and TRBJ2-3, with TRBD2 matching 13 bases. After removal of 5 bases from V and 6 bases from J, the junction contained 5 bases not matched to a gene. The CDR3 is 15 amino acids. Germline CDR1 MNHNS, CDR2 SASEGT. The CDR3 DNA is TGTGCCAGCAGTCGGACTAGCGGGGGTATGGATACGCAGTATTTT. It is translated as CASSRTSGGMDTQYF.

The chain employs TRBV6-2 or TRBV6-3 and TRBJ2-4; maybe TRBD2 (5 bases). Germline V gives CDR1 MNHEY, CDR2 SVGEGT. With 5 bases removed from V and 0 bases from J, the gap between germline ends came to 11 bases. The CDR3 is 15 amino acids. The chain's CDR3 is CASSDRGSAKNIQYF. Written as DNA, the CDR3 is TGTGCCAGCAGTGACCGGGGTTCAGCCAAAAACATTCAGTACTTC.

The rearrangement uses TRBV7-8 and TRBJ1-2; D is unresolved. The CDR3 runs 13 residues. The V end lost 1 base, the J end lost 8 bases, and 11 bases lay between the germline ends. CDR1 and CDR2 from the germline V gene are SGHVS and FQNEAQ. CDR3: CASSLGDVRGYTF. For the CDR3, the DNA is TGTGCCAGCAGCTTAGGAGATGTGAGAGGCTACACCTTC.

This clonotype was counted only a few times. Here the CDR3 DNA reads TGTGCCAGCACCGATGACGGTTCTAACTATGGCTACACCTTC. This sequence encodes CASTDDGSNYGYTF. The chain combines TRBV7-9 with TRBJ1-2; D uncertain. Germline loops: CDR1 SEHNR, CDR2 FQNEAQ (reference sequence). V gave up 7 bases and J gave up 0 bases, with 12 bases separating them. The CDR3 totals 14 residues.

This clonotype turned up a few times. The gene calls are TRBV9 and TRBJ1-2; D gene ambiguous. V lost 4 bases to trimming and J lost 8 bases, with 9 bases between them. The CDR3 length is 11 residues. The germline V gene has CDR1 SGDLS and CDR2 YYNGEE. For the CDR3, the DNA is TGTGCCAGCAGCCCTGTTCGCGGCTACACCTTC. Amino acid sequence: CASSPVRGYTF.

This clonotype has ten or more counts. J is TRBJ2-3 and V is TRBV10-3; the D call may be TRBD1 or TRBD2 (6 bases each). V was clipped by 10 bases and J by 2 bases, with 13 bases between them. Looked up from germline, CDR1 is ENHRY and CDR2 is SYGVKD. The CDR3 covers 13 residues. The CDR3 loop reads CATEGDTTDTQYF. CDR3 nucleotides: TGTGCCACGGAGGGGGACACCACAGATACGCAGTATTTT.

This clonotype showed up just a few times. This rearrangement joins TRBV27 to TRBJ1-1; TRBD1 matches at 8 bases. There are 13 residues in the CDR3. Germline V gives CDR1 MNHEY, CDR2 SMNVEV (reference sequence). V lost 7 bases and J lost 5; bases outside the gene matches: 6. This CDR3 is CASMAGGETEAFF. Written as DNA, the CDR3 is TGTGCCAGCATGGCAGGGGGCGAGACTGAAGCTTTCTTT.

The J gene is TRBJ2-3, the V gene TRBV14; D gene ambiguous. CDR3 size: 14 residues. The germline gives CDR1 SGHDN, CDR2 FVKESK. Trimming pared 3 bases from V and 2 bases from J, leaving 9 bases between. DNA of the CDR3: TGTGCCAGCAGCCAGATGAGACACACAGATACGCAGTATTTT. Protein product: CASSQMRHTDTQYF.

V gene TRBV6-2 or TRBV6-3 combines with J gene TRBJ2-1; 14 bases line up with TRBD2. The CDR3 sequence is 18 residues long. V trimming: 7 bases; J trimming: 4 bases; junction bases outside the gene matches: 12. Germline loops: CDR1 MNHEY, CDR2 SVGEGT. The CDR3 DNA sequence: TGTGCCAGCACCCCAGGGACTAGCGGGAGAAAATTTTACAATGAGCAGTTCTTC. Protein sequence: CASTPGTSGRKFYNEQFF.

This clonotype occurred a few times. This chain joins TRBV20-1 and TRBJ1-4; possibly TRBD1 for D (5 bases). The CDR3 totals 16 residues. V was pared by 0 bases and J by 14 bases, with 25 bases between. Germline V gene lookup returns CDR1 DFQATT and CDR2 SNEGSKA (reference sequence). The CDR3 region is CSARDHLGSPGGKLFF. The CDR3 DNA is TGCAGTGCTAGAGATCATCTAGGCAGCCCGGGGGGAAAGCTGTTTTTT.

The chain is built from TRBV12-3 or TRBV12-4 and TRBJ2-7; 11 positions agree with TRBD2. CDR3 length: 15 residues. J gave up 0 bases and V 6 bases, and 4 bases lay outside the gene matches. The CDR3 loop reads CASRFSGRASYEQYF. The DNA for the CDR3 is TGTGCCAGCAGATTTAGCGGGAGGGCCTCCTACGAGCAGTACTTC.

This clonotype was detected many times. The chain is built from TRBV12-3 or TRBV12-4 and TRBJ2-3; D unresolved. Trimming removed 6 bases from V and 1 base from J, with 8 bases in between. CDR3 length: 13 amino acids. The CDR3 coding sequence is TGTGCCAGCAGCTTTGGTGGCACAGATACGCAGTATTTT. As protein: CASSFGGTDTQYF.

The chain is built from TRBV27 and TRBJ2-7; a possible D gene is TRBD2 (5 bases). The CDR3 runs to 16 residues. V lost 0 bases and J lost 6, with 18 bases in between. The germline V gene encodes CDR1 MNHEY and CDR2 SMNVEV (reference sequence). CDR3 region: CASSLSMSRGRSEQYF. CDR3 sequence (DNA): TGTGCCAGCAGTTTATCAATGTCGCGAGGGAGAAGCGAGCAGTACTTC.

This chain joins TRBV20-1 and TRBJ2-1, with TRBD2 as a possible D gene (5 bases). Trimming left V 0 bases short and J 4 bases short, with 19 bases between. This CDR3 region has 17 residues. Germline values: CDR1 DFQATT, CDR2 SNEGSKA (reference sequence). The CDR3 sequence: CSARDMGSPIIYNEQFF. The CDR3 DNA sequence: TGCAGTGCTAGAGATATGGGGAGTCCGATAATATACAATGAGCAGTTCTTC.

This chain joins TRBV30 and TRBJ2-7; D is unresolved. V lost 8 bases and J 2 bases, leaving 13 bases between the germline ends. Germline V gives CDR1 GTSNPN, CDR2 SVGIG (reference sequence). The CDR3 is made up of 12 amino acids. The CDR3 sequence: CAGEDRTYEQYF. The CDR3 DNA is TGTGCCGGCGAAGACCGTACCTACGAGCAGTACTTC.

There are a few counts of this clonotype. J is TRBJ2-5 and V is TRBV12-3 or TRBV12-4, with 9 bases lining up with TRBD2. Losses at the gene ends were 6 bases for V and 0 bases for J; bases not matched to a gene: 11. This CDR3 has 17 amino acids. The CDR3 DNA reads TGTGCCAGCAGGGTACTAGCGGGTCGACCGTACCAAGAGACCCAGTACTTC. It translates to CASRVLAGRPYQETQYF.

The table lists this clonotype with a few counts. The chain has TRBV27 and TRBJ1-5; TRBD1 might be the D (5 bases). The CDR3 is made up of 14 amino acids. Trimming left V 3 bases short and J 7 bases short, with 13 bases between. Germline loops: CDR1 MNHEY, CDR2 SMNVEV (reference sequence). CDR3 amino acids: CASSLGQSGQPQHF. The CDR3 coding sequence is TGTGCCAGCAGTTTGGGGCAGTCGGGGCAGCCCCAGCATTTT.

The rearrangement joins TRBV29-1 to TRBJ2-7; D possibly corresponds to TRBD1 (6 bases). V was trimmed by 1 base and J by 2 bases, leaving 6 bases between them. Germline-derived CDR1 and CDR2 are SQVTM and ANQGSEA. The CDR3 contains 12 residues. CDR3 nucleotide sequence: TGCAGCGTTGAAGGGGGGCCCTACGAGCAGTACTTC. Its protein is CSVEGGPYEQYF.

This clonotype appeared a few times. The rearrangement joins TRBV27 to TRBJ2-1; D possibly matches TRBD1 or TRBD2 (6 bases each). Germline values: CDR1 MNHEY, CDR2 SMNVEV (reference sequence). The CDR3 loop spans 15 amino acids. Trimming took 3 bases from V and 6 from J, leaving 15 bases between them. The chain's CDR3 is CASSLGRGESNEQFF. CDR3 DNA: TGTGCCAGCAGTTTGGGTAGGGGGGAGTCCAATGAGCAGTTCTTC.

A few counts support this clonotype. The chain joins TRBV7-9 to TRBJ2-3, with a tentative D call TRBD2 (6 bases). V gave up 5 bases and J gave up 1 base, with 13 bases separating them. Germline-derived CDR1 and CDR2 are SEHNR and FQNEAQ (reference sequence). The length of the CDR3 is 15 residues. CDR3 DNA sequence: TGTGCCAGCAGCCCCGGGACTGCGGGCACAGATACGCAGTATTTT. Protein product: CASSPGTAGTDTQYF.

This clonotype has a handful of counts. This sequence joins TRBV20-1 and TRBJ1-2; a weak D match, TRBD1 (5 bases). The germline V and J ends were trimmed by 5 bases and 7 bases, with 14 bases remaining between them. This CDR3 is built from 12 residues. Germline lookup yields CDR1 DFQATT and CDR2 SNEGSKA (reference sequence). The CDR3 coding sequence is TGCAGTGCTCCGGGGCCTTTTGGTGGCTACACCTTC. Translated: CSAPGPFGGYTF.

V usage is TRBV15 and J usage is TRBJ2-1, with 10 bases aligning to TRBD2. This CDR3 is 16 amino acids long. The V and J ends lost 0 bases and 6 bases, in that order; junction bases with no gene match: 5. Germline values: CDR1 LNHNV, CDR2 YYDKDF (reference sequence). In DNA, the CDR3 is TGTGCCACCAGCAGAGAGGGTCTAGCGGGAGTCAATGAGCAGTTCTTC. It encodes CATSREGLAGVNEQFF.

This rearrangement joins TRBV12-3 or TRBV12-4 to TRBJ2-7; no definite D call. V shed 2 bases and J shed 3 bases, with 14 bases lying between them. This CDR3 is 15 amino acids long. This CDR3 reads CASSLTEDINYEQYF. In DNA, the CDR3 is TGTGCCAGCAGTTTAACTGAGGATATTAACTACGAGCAGTACTTC.

CDR3 sequence: CAWSVAVEQYF. The DNA for the CDR3 is TGTGCCTGGAGTGTAGCGGTCGAGCAGTACTTC. The chain is built from TRBV30 and TRBJ2-7, with D possibly TRBD2 on 5 matching bases. V lost 0 bases and J 6 bases, leaving 6 bases between the germline ends. Germline loops: CDR1 GTSNPN, CDR2 SVGIG (reference sequence). CDR3 length: 11 amino acids.

This chain uses TRBV29-1 with TRBJ2-3; 11 bases fit TRBD2. Trimming took 1 base from V and 5 from J; bases not matched to a gene: 11. This CDR3 is built from 17 residues. Germline assignment: CDR1 SQVTM and CDR2 ANQGSEA. In nucleotides, the CDR3 is TGCAGCGTTGAAGTCGAAACCCCCGGGACTAGCGGAGATACGCAGTATTTT. Its protein product is CSVEVETPGTSGDTQYF.